This TCR beta chain stems from a study of T cells in Graves' hyperthyroidism and ophthalmopathy. On the basis of clinical symptoms, serum thyroxine and TRAb, thyroid ultrasound and orbital computed tomography, diagnoses were made. Out of approximately 10 ml of fresh peripheral blood came the PBMCs. Amplification targeted TCR beta CDR3 regions from RNA transcripts. The HTBI set primed first-round TCR CDR3 RT-PCR. In TCRdb, the multiplex PCR reads were re-called with MiXCR into one record per CDR3 protein. The top ten hold 40% of the sample, which has 300,000 to 400,000 distinct CDR3 sequences, about 18% seen once. This clonotype was counted between two and nine times. Germline CDR1 and CDR2: MNHEY and SMNVEV (reference sequence). Deletions cut 4 bases from V and 2 bases from J, with 14 bases between. This CDR3 comprises 15 residues.

The sample consisted of blood. The chain uses TRBV27 and TRBJ1-2; D is possibly TRBD1 (6 bases). The receptor comes from a man between 18 and 35 years old with Graves' ophthalmopathy. The CDR3 reads CASSSLTGVNYGYTF. The DNA of the CDR3 is TGTGCCAGCAGTTCCCTGACAGGAGTAAACTATGGCTACACCTTC.